The rows below give T cell receptor beta chains drawn from one sample of a study of blood T cell repertoires in COVID-19. Assay: immunoSEQ multiplex PCR; the TCRdb copy retains only in-frame clones and omits some. The sample contains about 300,000 clones, around 84% of which appear only once. Sequenced: PBMCs or T cells enriched from blood (not recorded which). All receptors come from a man aged 25 to 40 who had recovered from COVID-19. The CDR3 runs from the conserved cysteine through the conserved F or W. A D gene is named only where the DNA matches it firmly. Size tells how often a clone was seen (once, few, many) or the class of an expanded clone, and some rows leave it out.

TRBJ2-1,TRBD2,TRBV5-5,-,CASSGSRSGGREQFF,TGTGCCAGCAGCGGTAGCCGCAGCGGGGGTCGTGAGCAGTTCTTC
TRBJ2-2,-,TRBV28,-,CASSFDRSTGELFF,TGTGCCAGCAGTTTCGACAGGAGCACCGGGGAGCTGTTTTTT
TRBJ2-2,-,TRBV7-9,-,CASSFRQGNTGELFF,TGTGCCAGCAGCTTCCGGCAGGGGAACACCGGGGAGCTGTTTTTT
TRBJ2-2,-,TRBV11-2,-,CASSLAIRTHTGELFF,TGTGCCAGCAGCTTGGCCATTCGGACTCACACCGGGGAGCTGTTTTTT
TRBJ1-2,TRBD1,TRBV5-1,-,CASSPYPGTGSGYGYTF,TGCGCCAGCAGCCCCTACCCCGGGACAGGGAGCGGCTATGGCTACACCTTC
TRBJ1-5,-,TRBV6-5,-,CASSQGVSNNQPQHF,TGTGCCAGCAGCCAAGGGGTCTCTAACAATCAGCCCCAGCATTTT
TRBJ2-2,TRBD2,TRBV18,-,CASSTGIAGVYGELFF,TGTGCCAGCTCGACCGGAATAGCGGGAGTATATGGGGAGCTGTTTTTT
TRBJ1-1,TRBD1,TRBV28,-,CASSSPGTGSEAFF,TGTGCCAGCAGTTCCCCCGGGACAGGGTCTGAAGCTTTCTTT
TRBJ1-1,-,TRBV6-2/TRBV6-3,-,CASSYSRGSVTEAFF,TGTGCCAGCAGTTACTCCAGGGGATCGGTCACTGAAGCTTTCTTT
TRBJ2-5,TRBD2,TRBV19,-,CASGLGLPETQYF,TGTGCCAGTGGTTTGGGACTACCGGAGACCCAGTACTTC
TRBJ1-5,TRBD1,TRBV19,-,CASSRQGWNQPQHF,TGTGCCAGTAGTAGACAGGGATGGAATCAGCCCCAGCATTTT
TRBJ2-5,TRBD2,TRBV11-2,-,CASSNPPGLPPGETQYF,TGTGCCAGCAGCAACCCTCCGGGACTACCCCCGGGGGAGACCCAGTACTTC
TRBJ2-5,TRBD2,TRBV7-9,-,CASSSGGLADPTQYF,TGTGCCAGCAGCTCGGGGGGACTAGCGGATCCGACCCAGTACTTC
TRBJ1-1,TRBD1,TRBV5-1,once,CASREGQVTEAFF,TGCGCCAGCAGAGAGGGACAGGTCACTGAAGCTTTCTTT
TRBJ2-1,TRBD2,TRBV13,few,CASSAGRLAVYNEQFF,TGTGCCAGCAGCGCAGGCCGACTAGCGGTTTACAATGAGCAGTTCTTC
TRBJ1-2,TRBD1,TRBV7-2,-,CASSLRETGDYGYTF,TGTGCCAGCAGCCTACGAGAGACAGGGGACTATGGCTACACCTTC